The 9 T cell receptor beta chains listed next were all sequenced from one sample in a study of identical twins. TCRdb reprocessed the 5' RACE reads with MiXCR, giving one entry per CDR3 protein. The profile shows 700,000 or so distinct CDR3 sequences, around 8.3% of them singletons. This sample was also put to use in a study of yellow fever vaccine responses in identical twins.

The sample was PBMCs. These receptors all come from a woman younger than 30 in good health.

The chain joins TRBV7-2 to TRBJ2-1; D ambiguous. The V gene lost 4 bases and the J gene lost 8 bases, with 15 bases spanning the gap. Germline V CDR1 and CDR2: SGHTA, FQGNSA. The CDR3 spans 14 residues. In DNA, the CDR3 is TGTGCCAGCAGCTCCCTGTTGAGCGCCCATGAGCAGTTCTTC. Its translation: CASSSLLSAHEQFF.

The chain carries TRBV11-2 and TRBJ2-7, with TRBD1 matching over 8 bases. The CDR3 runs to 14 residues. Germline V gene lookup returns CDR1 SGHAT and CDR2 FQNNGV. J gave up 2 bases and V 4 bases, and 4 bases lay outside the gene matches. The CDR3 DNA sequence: TGTGCCAGCAGCTCGGACAGGGTCGCCTACGAGCAGTACTTC. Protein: CASSSDRVAYEQYF. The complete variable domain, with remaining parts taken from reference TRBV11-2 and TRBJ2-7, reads EAGVAQSPRYKIIEKRQSVAFWCNPISGHATLYWYQQILGQGPKLLIQFQNNGVVDDSQLPKDRFSAERLKGVDSTLKIQPAKLEDSAVYLCASSSDRVAYEQYFGPGTRLTVT.

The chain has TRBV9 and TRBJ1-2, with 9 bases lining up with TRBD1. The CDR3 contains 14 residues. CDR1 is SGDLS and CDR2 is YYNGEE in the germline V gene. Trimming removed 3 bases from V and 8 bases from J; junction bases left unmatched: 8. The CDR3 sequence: CASSATGTGQGYTF. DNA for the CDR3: TGTGCCAGCAGCGCCACCGGGACAGGGCAAGGCTACACCTTC. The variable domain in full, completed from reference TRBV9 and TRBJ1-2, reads DSGVTQTPKHLITATGQRVTLRCSPRSGDLSVYWYQQSLDQGLQFLIQYYNGEERAKGNILERFSAQQFPDLHSELNLSSLELGDSALYFCASSATGTGQGYTFGSGTRLTVV.

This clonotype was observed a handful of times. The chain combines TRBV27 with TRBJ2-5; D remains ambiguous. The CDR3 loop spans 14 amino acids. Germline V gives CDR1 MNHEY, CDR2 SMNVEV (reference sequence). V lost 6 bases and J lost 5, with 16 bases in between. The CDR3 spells CASSHDGGEETQYF. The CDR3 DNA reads TGTGCCAGCAGCCATGACGGCGGCGAGGAGACCCAGTACTTC.

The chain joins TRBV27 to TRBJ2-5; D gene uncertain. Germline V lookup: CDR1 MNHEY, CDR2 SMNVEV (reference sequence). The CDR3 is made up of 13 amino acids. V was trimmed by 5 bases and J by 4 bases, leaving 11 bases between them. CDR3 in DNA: TGTGCCAGCAGTGGGTGGGGTCGAGAGACCCAGTACTTC. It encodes CASSGWGRETQYF.

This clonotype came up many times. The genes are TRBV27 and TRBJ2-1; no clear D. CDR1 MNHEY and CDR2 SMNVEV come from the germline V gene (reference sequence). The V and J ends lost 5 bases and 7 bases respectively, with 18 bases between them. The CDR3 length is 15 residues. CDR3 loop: CASSPSQFDLNEQFF. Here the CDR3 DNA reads TGTGCCAGCAGTCCCTCCCAATTCGACCTAAATGAGCAGTTCTTC.

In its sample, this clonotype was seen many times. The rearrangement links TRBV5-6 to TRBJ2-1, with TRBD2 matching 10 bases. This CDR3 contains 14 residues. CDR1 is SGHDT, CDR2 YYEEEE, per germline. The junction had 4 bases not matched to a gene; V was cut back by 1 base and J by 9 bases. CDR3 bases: TGTGCCAGCAGCTTGCCTCCTAGCGGGAGTGAGCAGTTCTTC. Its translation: CASSLPPSGSEQFF.

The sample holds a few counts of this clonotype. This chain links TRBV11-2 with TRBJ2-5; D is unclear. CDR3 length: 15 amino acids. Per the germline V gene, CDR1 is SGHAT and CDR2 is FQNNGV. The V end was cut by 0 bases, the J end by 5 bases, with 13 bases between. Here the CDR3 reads CASSLEGGHWETQYF. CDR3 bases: TGTGCCAGCAGCTTAGAAGGTGGTCATTGGGAGACCCAGTACTTC.

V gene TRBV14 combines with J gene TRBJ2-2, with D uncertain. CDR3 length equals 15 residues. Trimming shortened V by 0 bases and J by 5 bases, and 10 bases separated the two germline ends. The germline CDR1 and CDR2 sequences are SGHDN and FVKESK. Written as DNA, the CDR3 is TGTGCCAGCAGCCAAGATTGGCTGGATACCGGGGAGCTGTTTTTT. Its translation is CASSQDWLDTGELFF. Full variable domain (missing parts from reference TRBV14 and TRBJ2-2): EAGVTQFPSHSVIEKGQTVTLRCDPISGHDNLYWYRRVMGKEIKFLLHFVKESKQDESGMPNNRFLAERTGGTYSTLKVQPAELEDSGVYFCASSQDWLDTGELFFGEGSRLTVL.